A selection of T cell receptor beta chains follows, all from one sample in a study of Ad26.COV2.S vaccination and SARS-CoV-2 variants. Clones were read by immunoSEQ multiplex PCR, and TCRdb kept only the in-frame ones, dropping some. In the table there are some 290,000 clones, approximately 86% of which are singletons. Specimen: peripheral blood, collected in a trial of Ad26.COV2.S vaccine versus placebo. The origin of the receptors is a person aged 18 to 65 who received the Ad26.COV2.S COVID-19 vaccine or a placebo. CDR3s include the opening cysteine and the closing phenylalanine or tryptophan. The D gene is left open where the match is weak. Rows may omit the clone size; those that give it use once, few, many or a size class.

TRBD1	14	TRBJ2-7	NA	TRBV15	CATSRRQGSYEQYF	TGTGCCACCAGCAGACGACAGGGTTCCTACGAGCAGTACTTC
NA	12	TRBJ1-1	NA	TRBV5-6	CASSFFSEQAFF	TGTGCCAGCAGCTTTTTCTCCGAGCAAGCTTTCTTT
NA	14	TRBJ1-1	few	TRBV7-9	CASSLSRAGTEAFF	TGTGCCAGCAGCTTAAGCAGGGCCGGCACTGAAGCTTTCTTT
NA	14	TRBJ2-2	NA	TRBV11-2	CASSPRGNTGELFF	TGTGCCAGCAGCCCTCGGGGGAACACCGGGGAGCTGTTTTTT
NA	14	TRBJ2-2	NA	TRBV27	CASSLTANTGELFF	TGTGCCAGCAGTCTAACAGCGAACACCGGGGAGCTGTTTTTT
NA	13	TRBJ1-1	NA	TRBV2	CASISPGKTEAFF	TGTGCCAGCATTAGCCCAGGGAAAACTGAAGCTTTCTTT
TRBD2	17	TRBJ2-5	NA	TRBV7-2	CASSLGLAGNLQETQYF	TGTGCCAGCAGCTTGGGTTTAGCGGGGAATCTCCAAGAGACCCAGTACTTC
NA	14	TRBJ1-1	NA	TRBV28	CASSRALLGTEAFF	TGTGCCAGCAGTCGGGCCCTTTTGGGCACTGAAGCTTTCTTT
TRBD2	16	TRBJ2-1	NA	TRBV7-3	CASSLDPSGGYNEQFF	TGTGCCAGCAGCTTAGATCCTAGCGGGGGGTACAATGAGCAGTTCTTC
TRBD2	17	TRBJ2-2	NA	TRBV3-1/TRBV3-2	CASSQALAGEHTGELFF	TGTGCCAGCAGCCAAGCTCTAGCGGGGGAACACACCGGGGAGCTGTTTTTT
NA	15	TRBJ2-3	NA	TRBV2	CASSHAGQKTDTQYF	TGTGCCAGCAGTCATGCCGGGCAAAAAACAGATACGCAGTATTTT
NA	14	TRBJ1-2	NA	TRBV30	CAWREPGRIYGYTF	TGTGCCTGGCGGGAGCCCGGGAGGATCTATGGCTACACCTTC
NA	13	TRBJ2-5	NA	TRBV2	CASSGSSEETQYF	TGTGCCAGCAGTGGTTCTAGCGAAGAGACCCAGTACTTC
TRBD1	15	TRBJ2-1	NA	TRBV4-1	CASSHPLRTGDLQFF	TGCGCCAGCAGCCACCCCCTCCGGACAGGAGATTTGCAGTTCTTC
TRBD1	15	TRBJ2-1	NA	TRBV5-6	CASSWKDRDRDEQFF	TGTGCCAGCAGCTGGAAAGACAGGGACAGGGATGAGCAGTTCTTC
NA	13	TRBJ2-3	NA	TRBV5-4	CASSLQGPDTQYF	TGTGCCAGCAGCTTACAGGGCCCAGATACGCAGTATTTT
NA	15	TRBJ1-1	NA	TRBV4-2	CASSQRGTENTEAFF	TGTGCCAGCAGCCAACGTGGGACCGAGAACACTGAAGCTTTCTTT
NA	13	TRBJ1-4	NA	TRBV19	CATKFSSNEKLFF	TGTGCCACCAAGTTCTCTTCTAATGAAAAACTGTTTTTT
TRBD1	17	TRBJ2-2	few	TRBV7-6	CASSSWTGNTNTGELFF	TGTGCCAGCAGCTCCTGGACAGGAAACACGAACACCGGGGAGCTGTTTTTT
TRBD2	14	TRBJ2-5	NA	TRBV19	CASSPTSPKETQYF	TGTGCCAGTAGTCCGACTAGCCCCAAAGAGACCCAGTACTTC
TRBD2	17	TRBJ2-1	NA	TRBV15	CATSRGLAGGLYNEQFF	TGTGCCACCAGCAGGGGACTAGCGGGGGGTCTTTACAATGAGCAGTTCTTC
NA	13	TRBJ1-1	NA	TRBV7-3	CASSARDYTEAFF	TGTGCCAGCAGCGCCAGAGATTACACTGAAGCTTTCTTT
NA	13	TRBJ2-7	NA	TRBV6-6	CATSRGSDYEQYF	TGTGCCACCTCCCGAGGGAGTGACTACGAGCAGTACTTC
TRBD1	15	TRBJ1-2	NA	TRBV6-5	CASSSWTGGAGGYTF	TGTGCCAGCAGTTCCTGGACAGGGGGCGCGGGGGGCTACACCTTC
NA	16	TRBJ1-1	NA	TRBV28	CASSSPGVAENTEAFF	TGTGCCAGCAGTTCTCCCGGGGTGGCGGAGAACACTGAAGCTTTCTTT
NA	15	TRBJ2-5	NA	TRBV6-1	CASSEAQGIQETQYF	TGTGCCAGCAGTGAAGCTCAGGGTATCCAAGAGACCCAGTACTTC
NA	17	TRBJ1-5	NA	TRBV7-6	CASSLINSTRGSQPQHF	TGTGCCAGCAGCTTGATCAATTCGACGCGGGGAAGTCAGCCCCAGCATTTT
NA	13	TRBJ1-2	NA	TRBV11-3	CASSLVEGYGYTF	TGTGCCAGCAGCTTAGTAGAGGGCTATGGCTACACCTTC